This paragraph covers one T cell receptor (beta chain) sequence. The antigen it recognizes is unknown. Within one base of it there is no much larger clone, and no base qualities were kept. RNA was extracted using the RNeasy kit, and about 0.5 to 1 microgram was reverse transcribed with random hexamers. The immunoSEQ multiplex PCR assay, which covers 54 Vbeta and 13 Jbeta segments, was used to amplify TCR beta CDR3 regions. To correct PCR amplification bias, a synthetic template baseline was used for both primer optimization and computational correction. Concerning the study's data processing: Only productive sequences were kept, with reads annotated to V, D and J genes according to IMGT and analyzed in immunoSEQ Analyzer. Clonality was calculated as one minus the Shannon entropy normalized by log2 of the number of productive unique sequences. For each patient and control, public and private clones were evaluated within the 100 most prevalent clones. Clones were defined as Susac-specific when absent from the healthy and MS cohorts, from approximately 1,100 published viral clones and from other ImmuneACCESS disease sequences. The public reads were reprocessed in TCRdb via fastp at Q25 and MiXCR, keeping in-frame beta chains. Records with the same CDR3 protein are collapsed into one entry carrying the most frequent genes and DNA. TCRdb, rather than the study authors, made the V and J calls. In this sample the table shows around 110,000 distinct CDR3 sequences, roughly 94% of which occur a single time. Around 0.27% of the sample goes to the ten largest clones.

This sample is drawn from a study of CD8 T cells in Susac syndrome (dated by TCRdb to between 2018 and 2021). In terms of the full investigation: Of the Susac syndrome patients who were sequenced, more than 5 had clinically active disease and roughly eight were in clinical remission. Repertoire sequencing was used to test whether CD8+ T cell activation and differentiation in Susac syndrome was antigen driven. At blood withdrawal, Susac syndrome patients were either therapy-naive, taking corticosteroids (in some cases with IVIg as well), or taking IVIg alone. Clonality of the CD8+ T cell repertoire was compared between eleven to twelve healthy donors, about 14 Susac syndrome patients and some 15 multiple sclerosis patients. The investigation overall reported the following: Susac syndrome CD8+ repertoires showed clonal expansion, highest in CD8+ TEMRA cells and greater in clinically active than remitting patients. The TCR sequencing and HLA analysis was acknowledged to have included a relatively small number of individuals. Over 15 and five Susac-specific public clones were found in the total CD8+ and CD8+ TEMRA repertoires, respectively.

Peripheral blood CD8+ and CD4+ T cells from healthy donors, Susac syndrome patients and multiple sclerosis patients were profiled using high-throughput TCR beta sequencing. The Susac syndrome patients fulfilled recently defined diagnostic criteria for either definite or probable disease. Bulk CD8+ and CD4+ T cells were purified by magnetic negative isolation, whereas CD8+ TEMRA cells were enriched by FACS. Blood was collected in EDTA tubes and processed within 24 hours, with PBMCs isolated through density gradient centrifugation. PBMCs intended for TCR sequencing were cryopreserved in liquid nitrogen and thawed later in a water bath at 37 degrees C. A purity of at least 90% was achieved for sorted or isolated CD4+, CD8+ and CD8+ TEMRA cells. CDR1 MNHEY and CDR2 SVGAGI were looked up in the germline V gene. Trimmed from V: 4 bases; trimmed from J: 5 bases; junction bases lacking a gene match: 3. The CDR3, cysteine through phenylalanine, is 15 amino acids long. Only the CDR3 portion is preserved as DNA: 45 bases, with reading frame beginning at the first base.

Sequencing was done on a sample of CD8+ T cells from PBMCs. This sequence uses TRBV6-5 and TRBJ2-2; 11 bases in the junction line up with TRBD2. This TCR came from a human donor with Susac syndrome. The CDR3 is CASSFASGGTGELFF. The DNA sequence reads TGTGCCAGCAGTTTTGCTAGCGGGGGGACCGGGGAGCTGTTTTTT.